This T cell receptor beta chain was sequenced for a study of cytomegalovirus exposure and HLA in healthy donors. The CDR3 length is 15 residues. The trim removed 2 bases at V and 6 bases at J, leaving 6 bases unmatched. Germline values: CDR1 LNHDA, CDR2 SQIVND (reference sequence). Both 60 Vbeta primers and 13 Jbeta primers went into the PCR. Sequencing was performed with immunoSEQ multiplex PCR; in TCRdb, only in-frame clones are kept and a portion is missing. The sample carries fewer than 250,000 clones, roughly 82% recorded once. Study-level findings and limits: In most subjects, TCR beta sequences reportedly gave accurate predictions of HLA-A and HLA-B alleles. In a later analysis, TCR beta V- and J-gene trimming showed a link to a missense DCLRE1C variant. Most TCRs appeared rarely, but some public TCRs recurred in many donors.

To note about this clone: Its antigen is unknown.

The TCR originated in a man in his forties in good health and CMV-seropositive. Sequenced sample: PBMCs. V gene TRBV19 combines with J gene TRBJ2-1; 8 bases line up with TRBD2. CDR3 nucleotides: TGTGCCAGTAGTATATCCGGGACTAGTATCAATGAGCAGTTCTTC. It encodes CASSISGTSINEQFF.